Listed below are T cell receptor beta chains from one sample, sequenced in a study of cytomegalovirus exposure and HLA in healthy donors. The data were produced by immunoSEQ multiplex PCR, yet TCRdb's version contains in-frame clones alone and is incomplete. The repertoire table contains just over 150,000 clones. Sequenced material: PBMCs. The receptors come from a man aged 25 to 40 in good health and CMV-seronegative. The CDR3 runs from the conserved cysteine through the conserved F or W. Each record gives: D gene, J gene, V gene, CDR3 protein, CDR3 DNA. A D gene is named only where the DNA matches it firmly.

.,TRBJ1-4,TRBV11-2,CASSWSVNEKLFF,TGTGCCAGCAGCTGGAGCGTTAATGAAAAACTGTTTTTT
.,TRBJ2-3,TRBV19,CASSSHRGTDTQYF,TGTGCCAGTAGTTCCCACAGGGGCACAGATACGCAGTATTTT
.,TRBJ1-3,TRBV10-3,CAISPDSLSGNTIYF,TGTGCCATCAGTCCAGACAGCCTCTCTGGAAACACCATATATTTT
.,TRBJ2-1,TRBV11-3,CASSLQWLSSYNEQFF,TGTGCCAGCAGCTTACAGTGGTTAAGCTCCTACAATGAGCAGTTCTTC
.,TRBJ2-5,TRBV6-5,CASGRRGQKGETQYF,TGTGCCAGCGGAAGGCGGGGGCAGAAAGGCGAGACCCAGTACTTC
.,TRBJ1-5,TRBV10-3,CAISPDSGNQPQHF,TGTGCCATCAGTCCGGACAGTGGCAATCAGCCCCAGCATTTT
TRBD2,TRBJ2-3,TRBV7-7,CASSRGLAGLTDTQYF,TGTGCCAGCAGCCGCGGACTAGCGGGACTCACAGATACGCAGTATTTT
.,TRBJ2-2,TRBV5-1,CASSLRSQYTGELFF,TGCGCCAGCAGCTTGAGGTCACAGTACACCGGGGAGCTGTTTTTT
TRBD1,TRBJ1-3,TRBV19,CASSIWLFRQGTVGNTIYF,TGTGCCAGTAGTATCTGGTTGTTCCGGCAGGGGACAGTGGGCAACACCATATATTTT
.,TRBJ1-2,TRBV5-1,CASSWGGNYGYTF,TGCGCCAGCAGCTGGGGGGGCAACTATGGCTACACCTTC
.,TRBJ1-4,TRBV27,CASSLFWGLGEKLFF,TGTGCCAGCAGTTTATTTTGGGGGCTGGGTGAAAAACTGTTTTTT
.,TRBJ1-1,TRBV29-1,CSVEGRVRILNTEAFF,TGCAGCGTTGAAGGGCGGGTCCGGATCCTGAACACTGAAGCTTTCTTT
TRBD2,TRBJ2-1,TRBV19,CASSRSGSLYNEQFF,TGTGCCAGTAGCCGTAGCGGGAGTCTATACAATGAGCAGTTCTTC
.,TRBJ2-3,TRBV11-2,CASSLDRVPTDTQYF,TGTGCCAGCAGCTTAGACAGGGTACCCACAGATACGCAGTATTTT
.,TRBJ2-3,TRBV29-1,CSVESRKRSTDTQYF,TGCAGCGTTGAAAGTCGGAAGCGGAGCACAGATACGCAGTATTTT
.,TRBJ1-1,TRBV5-5,CASSLGSGMNTEAFF,TGTGCCAGCAGCTTGGGGAGCGGGATGAACACTGAAGCTTTCTTT
TRBD2,TRBJ2-7,TRBV11-3,CASSPIPSGTDEQYF,TGTGCCAGCAGCCCCATCCCCAGCGGGACTGACGAGCAGTACTTC
.,TRBJ2-5,TRBV2,CASILRGAQETQYF,TGTGCCAGCATTCTACGGGGGGCCCAAGAGACCCAGTACTTC
TRBD1,TRBJ2-6,TRBV18,CASSPNQGARANVLTF,TGTGCCAGCTCACCAAACCAGGGGGCGCGGGCCAACGTCCTGACTTTC
.,TRBJ2-5,TRBV18,CASSPPGRGRSTETQYF,TGTGCCAGCTCACCACCAGGCAGGGGGAGGAGTACTGAGACCCAGTACTTC